This T cell receptor beta chain was recorded in a study of beta chain features in type 1 diabetes. Study-wide background: The patient and healthy donor groups were comparable for age, gender and cell yields.

Comment on this clone: Its matching antigen is unknown.

Findings and limits, study-wide: Type 1 diabetes patients showed fewer insertions and more deletions at VDJ junctions.

Expressed TCRB transcripts were sequenced, since all the RNA that had been isolated was reverse transcribed. Libraries were prepared by immunoSEQ multiplex PCR; TCRdb keeps only in-frame clonotypes and omits some of them. The table has 250,000 to 300,000 clones, approximately 8.1% seen once. This CDR3 has 16 amino acids. Germline V CDR1 and CDR2: SGHRS, YFSETQ. The ends were cut back, 4 bases at V and 1 base at J, with 17 bases in the middle. The clonotype originates from a woman aged 18-30 years in good health. The chain combines TRBV5-1 with TRBJ2-5; D remains ambiguous. Source material: central memory CD4+ T cells from blood. The CDR3 region is CASSGRLQTTQETQYF. CDR3 DNA: TGCGCCAGCAGCGGACGACTCCAAACCACCCAAGAGACCCAGTACTTC.